Given below is one T cell receptor (beta chain) in context. Its antigen remains unknown. These data are taken from a study of cytomegalovirus exposure and HLA in healthy donors. On the study more broadly: Among the approximately 430 donors who were genotyped, approximately 76% fell in the genetic ancestry cluster that is associated with self-reported Caucasian donors.

The PCR made use of 60 Vbeta and 13 Jbeta primers. The protocol was immunoSEQ multiplex PCR, while the TCRdb copy is restricted to in-frame clones and leaves out a portion. The sample carries more than 95,000 clones, roughly 78% recorded once. Study conclusions and caveats: The study assumed roughly uniform donor sequencing depth for presence/absence analyses.

V lost 5 bases to trimming and J lost 2 bases; unmatched junction nucleotides: 8. CDR1 is SGDLS, CDR2 YYNGEE, per germline. This CDR3 spans 16 amino acids. Source material: PBMCs. The V call is TRBV9, the J call TRBJ1-2, with 11 bases aligning to TRBD1. The source is a middle-aged woman in good health and CMV-seronegative. In nucleotides, the CDR3 is TGTGCCAGCAGAGCTGGGACAGGGGGGGGAAACTATGGCTACACCTTC. Encoded protein: CASRAGTGGGNYGYTF. Full variable domain (rest looked up from reference TRBV9 and TRBJ1-2): DSGVTQTPKHLITATGQRVTLRCSPRSGDLSVYWYQQSLDQGLQFLIQYYNGEERAKGNILERFSAQQFPDLHSELNLSSLELGDSALYFCASRAGTGGGNYGYTFGSGTRLTVV.